This section outlines one TCR beta chain sequence together with its context. Its target is unknown. The data were obtained in a study of shared clonotypes between healthy human individuals. Notes on the study in general: A reduction in generation probabilities was seen for non-shared clonotypes relative to those shared by all four donors.

The CDR3 length is 15 residues. V was trimmed by 0 bases and J by 7 bases, leaving 13 bases between them. Looked up from germline, CDR1 is SGHNT and CDR2 is YYREEE (reference sequence). It was 150 to 200 ng DNA, approximately 30,000 T cell genomes, that sorted-subset replicate PCRs used. Method: immunoSEQ multiplex PCR; TCRdb's copy keeps in-frame clones and lacks some. The sample holds roughly 1,100,000 clones, under 80% seen once. The sample taken for sequencing was memory CD4+ T cells sorted from blood. Noted subset: CD45RA-negative fraction. The chain uses TRBV5-4 and TRBJ2-2; D is undetermined. This TCR was sampled from a man aged 18 to 29 in good health. DNA of the CDR3: TGTGCCAGCAGCTTGGTGGGTAGAGGCCACGGGGAGCTGTTTTTT. It is translated as CASSLVGRGHGELFF.